The present entry profiles one T cell receptor (beta chain) with its context. It has no known antigen specificity. The record has no base qualities; no much larger clone is one base away. The data originate from a study of CD8 T cells in ankylosing spondylitis (dated by TCRdb to about 2017). With respect to the entire study: The study profiled T cell receptor beta repertoires in healthy donors and ankylosing spondylitis patients to find disease-linked TCR variants. In total, the full study cohort was made up of roughly 110 healthy donors and 25 or so ankylosing spondylitis patients. Peripheral blood was sampled, and synovial fluid was additionally collected from ankylosing spondylitis patients.

Sequencing used an Illumina HiSeq 2500. Quantitative 5'-RACE with molecular barcodes was used to prepare TCR beta libraries. The study's own analysis went as follows. To identify disease-linked TCR variants, a new computational method was used, one built on a probabilistic model of VDJ rearrangement. Clones were called with MiXCR by TCRdb after fastp trimmed the public reads at Q25, and only in-frame beta chains were retained. Here each entry gathers all rows of one CDR3 protein and keeps the most common genes and DNA. The V and J calls, along with clone size, are taken from TCRdb and not from the paper's own processing. For this sample the table gives 39,000 or so distinct CDR3 sequences, of which 10% were detected only once. More than 15% of the sample is in the top ten clones. The paper's findings and limits, for the study overall: Blood from ankylosing spondylitis patients appeared to be characterized by a TCR beta motif made up of under ten highly homologous amino acid variants. In peripheral blood, the disease-linked clones were found at relatively low frequencies and had a CD8+ phenotype. The disease-linked clones were reported as significantly enriched in matched synovial fluid samples from ankylosing spondylitis patients. Some of the motif variants had been reported before in the synovial fluid and blood of reactive arthritis patients, a finding that suggests common disease-initiation mechanisms.

Sample: blood, either unsorted or a sorted T cell fraction (not recorded which). The source of this sequence is a male donor with ankylosing spondylitis or in good health (not recorded which).

The DNA is as follows: TGTGCCAGCAGTCCTGGGACTAGCGGGAACAAAAAGCAGTACTTC. This sequence encodes CASSPGTSGNKKQYF. The rearrangement joined TRBV28 to TRBJ2-7; TRBD2 matches 13 bases in the middle. Taken from the germline V gene, the CDR1 and CDR2 loops are MDHEN and SYDVKM. Relative to germline, V is missing 5 bases and J is missing 8 bases, with 9 bases of the junction outside any gene match. The CDR3 sequence holds 15 residues, the cysteine and phenylalanine included. Only the CDR3 region is kept as DNA, spanning 45 bases read in frame from base 1.